This T cell receptor (beta chain) was captured in a study of response to subunit inactivated influenza vaccine (dated by TCRdb to the late 2010s). In terms of the full investigation: The study used deep quantitative T cell receptor repertoire profiling to track responses to a trivalent subunit inactivated influenza vaccine.

To prepare the library, RT-PCR was applied. Sequenced using an Illumina HiSeq 2500. In-frame beta chains were kept once TCRdb had trimmed the public reads at Q25 with fastp and called clones with MiXCR. Rows are combined by CDR3 protein, so each entry shows the most common genes and DNA. The sample has 650,000 to 700,000 distinct CDR3 sequences on record, 15% to 18% of them singletons. More than 9% of the sample rests with the top ten. The full study reports these points: It was suggested by the authors that each seasonal influenza vaccination may recruit only a limited number of new T cells.

This clonotype was picked up a small number of times. The specificity of this receptor is unknown. No much larger clone is present one base from it, and per-base qualities are unavailable. According to the germline V gene, CDR1 reads SGDLS and CDR2 reads YYNGEE. The CDR3 holds 13 amino acids from the cysteine to the phenylalanine. The DNA shown is the 39-base CDR3, in frame from base 1. V sheds 1 base and J sheds 5 bases, leaving 9 bases between their ends. The chain is assembled from TRBV9 and TRBJ1-2, with the identity of the D gene unclear. The sample consisted of PBMCs from blood, taken approximately 13 days after vaccination. The clonotype originates from a man between 45 and 60 years old who received an inactivated influenza vaccine. Donor details come from another sample of the same person, matched by shared clones. The CDR3 protein sequence reads: CASSVSSLYGYTF. Here is the DNA: TGTGCCAGCAGCGTATCGTCTCTATATGGCTACACCTTC. Here the CDR3 is joined to the reference TRBV9 and TRBJ1-2 genes, and the full variable domain is: DSGVTQTPKHLITATGQRVTLRCSPRSGDLSVYWYQQSLDQGLQFLIQYYNGEERAKGNILERFSAQQFPDLHSELNLSSLELGDSALYFCASSVSSLYGYTFGSGTRLTVV.